Described below is a single T cell receptor (beta chain) sequence and its context. The data are from a study of OX40 agonist ivuxolimab in advanced cancers. Generated by immunoSEQ multiplex PCR, the TCRdb table keeps only in-frame clones and is missing some. In the table there are about 17,000 clones, about 82% of which are singletons. This clonotype was obtained from an adult with an advanced solid tumor such as melanoma, head and neck, liver or kidney cancer. The sample was CD4+ or CD8+ T cells sorted from blood, taken in a trial of the OX40 agonist ivuxolimab.

Here the CDR3 reads CASSFPSGGTDTQYF. Written as DNA, the CDR3 is TGTGCCAGCAGTTTCCCCTCGGGGGGCACAGATACGCAGTATTTT. The chain is built from TRBV27 and TRBJ2-3; D is possibly TRBD2 (6 bases). The CDR3 covers 15 residues. Between the trimmed V and J ends, which lost 3 bases and 1 base, there was a span of 11 bases. CDR1 is MNHEY and CDR2 is SMNVEV in the germline V gene (reference sequence).